The clone carrying this TCR beta chain has just one count. The CDR3 is 15 residues long. Trimming cost V 3 bases and J 5 bases; bases outside gene matches: 4. Germline V gene data show CDR1 as LNHNV and CDR2 as YYDKDF (reference sequence). The data stem from a study of control samples from healthy donors and cancer patients. Here immunoSEQ multiplex PCR was the method, and the copy in TCRdb shows in-frame clones only, minus some. In the table there are about 110,000 clones, roughly 90% of which are singletons. The TCR was taken from a woman aged 45-65 years in good health. The rearrangement uses TRBV15 and TRBJ1-5; 10 bases line up with TRBD1. Material: blood. The CDR3 spells CATSRGGTGDQPQHF. The CDR3 nucleotides are TGTGCCACCAGCAGGGGGGGGACAGGGGATCAGCCCCAGCATTTT.